The 17 T cell receptor beta chains below come from one sample, sequenced in a study of STAT3 mutations in large granular lymphocyte leukemia. Study results and limitations: At least one immunodominant TCR beta clonotype appeared in every T-cell large granular lymphocyte leukemia patient.

These receptors' antigens are unknown. The method was immunoSEQ multiplex PCR; TCRdb's version includes in-frame clones alone and lacks a portion of them. The sample carries around 39,000 clones, about 88% recorded once. The sample consisted of PBMCs. The receptors originated from a human donor with T large granular lymphocyte leukemia. Some clones in this sample may be carry-over from other donors' samples.

The CDR3: CASSLASNYGYTF. CDR3 in DNA: TGCGCCAGCAGCTTGGCCAGTAACTATGGCTACACCTTC. V and J are TRBV5-1 and TRBJ1-2; D ambiguous. This CDR3 is 13 amino acids long. Germline V gene lookup returns CDR1 SGHRS and CDR2 YFSETQ. V lost 0 bases and J lost 1, with 4 bases in between.

The chain employs TRBV10-3 and TRBJ1-1; maybe TRBD1 (6 bases). Between the trimmed V and J ends, which lost 6 bases and 3 bases, there was a span of 11 bases. The CDR3 consists of 13 residues. CDR1 and CDR2 (germline): ENHRY, SYGVKD. In nucleotides, the CDR3 is TGTGCCATCAGGTACAGGGAGGACACTGAAGCTTTCTTT. It translates to CAIRYREDTEAFF.

The chain joins TRBV10-3 to TRBJ2-1; D not certain. V lost 11 bases and J lost 7, with 15 bases in between. The CDR3 is 12 amino acids. Germline CDR1 reads ENHRY; CDR2 reads SYGVKD. Here the CDR3 DNA reads TGTGCCTCCACCCACAACGGGAATGAGCAGTTCTTC. It codes for CASTHNGNEQFF.

The V gene is TRBV2, the J gene TRBJ1-4; D not resolved. Germline V gives CDR1 SNHLY, CDR2 FYNNEI. This CDR3 is 13 amino acids long. V was pared by 6 bases and J by 10 bases, with 15 bases between. The CDR3 sequence: CASSTAPRGKLFF. CDR3 nucleotide sequence: TGTGCCAGCAGCACCGCCCCGAGAGGAAAACTGTTTTTT.

V usage is TRBV2 and J usage is TRBJ1-4; TRBD1 might be the D (5 bases). Germline CDR1 SNHLY, CDR2 FYNNEI. The CDR3 spans 13 residues. Trimming left V 6 bases short and J 5 bases short, with 10 bases between. The CDR3 coding sequence is TGTGCCAGCAGGAAGACAGAAAATGAAAAACTGTTTTTT. Translating it yields CASRKTENEKLFF.

This clone was detected once. The chain couples TRBV4-1 to TRBJ2-1; TRBD2 agrees at 11 bases. The CDR3 totals 18 residues. The germline gives CDR1 MGHRA, CDR2 YSYEKL. The ends lost 4 bases at V and 8 bases at J; junction bases unmatched: 16. The CDR3 loop is CASSPLAGGPLRMDEQFF. In DNA form, the CDR3 reads TGCGCCAGCAGCCCTTTAGCGGGGGGGCCCCTCCGGATGGATGAGCAGTTCTTC.

J is TRBJ1-1 and V is TRBV11-2, with no clear D. The V gene's germline CDR1 is SGHAT and CDR2 FQNNGV. Trimming removed 5 bases at V and 1 base at J, with 11 bases between. CDR3 length: 14 amino acids. The CDR3 bases are TGTGCCAGCAGCCCCGGACCCTCGAACACTGAAGCTTTCTTT. Translated, it gives CASSPGPSNTEAFF.

V is TRBV13 and J is TRBJ1-2; TRBD1 matches 10 bases. The trim removed 0 bases at V and 4 bases at J, leaving 5 bases unmatched. Germline values: CDR1 PRHDT, CDR2 FYEKMQ (reference sequence). CDR3 length: 16 residues. This chain's CDR3 is CASSLGPGQGSYGYTF. In DNA form, the CDR3 reads TGTGCCAGCAGCTTAGGGCCGGGACAGGGGAGCTATGGCTACACCTTC.

The V call is TRBV4-1, the J call TRBJ1-4; the D gene is possibly TRBD1 (6 bases). The germline V gene has CDR1 MGHRA and CDR2 YSYEKL. The CDR3 covers 15 residues. V was shortened by 1 base and J by 6 bases, with 12 bases between the two germline ends. CDR3 in DNA: TGCGCCAGCAGCCAAGGGTCTAGGACAGATGAAAAACTGTTTTTT. Translated, it gives CASSQGSRTDEKLFF.

The CDR3 nucleotides are TGTGCCAGCAGCACCCGTAATGAAAAACTGTTTTTT. Translating it yields CASSTRNEKLFF. The chain couples TRBV13 to TRBJ1-4; no firm D call. Deletions cut 5 bases from V and 4 bases from J, with 5 bases between. This CDR3 is 12 amino acids long. Germline CDR1 reads PRHDT; CDR2 reads FYEKMQ (reference sequence).

The chain recombines TRBV4-3 with TRBJ1-2; the D gene is possibly TRBD1 (6 bases). This CDR3 has 15 amino acids. V lost 0 bases, J lost 0 bases, and 8 bases lay in between. The germline gives CDR1 LGHNA, CDR2 YSLEER. The DNA for the CDR3 is TGCGCCAGCAGCCAAGATGGGACAACTAACTATGGCTACACCTTC. Its protein product is CASSQDGTTNYGYTF.

The gene calls are TRBV29-1 and TRBJ2-5; 8 bases fit TRBD2. V lost 7 bases to trimming and J lost 5 bases; unmatched junction nucleotides: 9. The length of the CDR3 is 13 residues. Germline V gene data show CDR1 as SQVTM and CDR2 as ANQGSEA. As DNA, the CDR3 is TGCAGCGCGGGGGGGCAGGGCGATGAGACCCAGTACTTC. Its translation is CSAGGQGDETQYF.

This sequence joins TRBV27 and TRBJ2-1; D remains unclear. The CDR3 contains 15 residues. The ends were cut back, 0 bases at V and 5 bases at J, with 11 bases in the middle. Germline V gene data show CDR1 as MNHEY and CDR2 as SMNVEV (reference sequence). The CDR3 DNA follows: TGTGCCAGCAGTTTATCCGGGCAAGATAACAATGAGCAGTTCTTC. Translation gives CASSLSGQDNNEQFF.

This clone was seen only once. The gene calls are TRBV7-9 and TRBJ1-4; D unresolved. This CDR3 spans 14 amino acids. The germline V gene encodes CDR1 SEHNR and CDR2 FQNEAQ (reference sequence). V lost 5 bases to trimming and J lost 8 bases, with 15 bases between them. For the CDR3, the DNA is TGTGCCAGCAGCGACGGCCAGGAGGGAGAAAAACTGTTTTTT. Its protein is CASSDGQEGEKLFF. The full variable domain, its missing parts supplied by reference TRBV7-9 and TRBJ1-4, is DTGVSQNPRHKITKRGQNVTFRCDPISEHNRLYWYRQTLGQGPEFLTYFQNEAQLEKSRLLSDRFSAERPKGSFSTLEIQRTEQGDSAMYLCASSDGQEGEKLFFGSGTQLSVL.

The chain employs TRBV28 and TRBJ1-1, with 10 bases lining up with TRBD1. J lost 11 bases, V lost 8 bases, and 14 bases had no gene match. This CDR3 region has 14 residues. Germline V gene data show CDR1 as MDHEN and CDR2 as SYDVKM. The CDR3 nucleotides read TGTGCCAGCGGGGGGGGACAGGGGAGAGGTGAGGCTTTCTTT. Translated, it gives CASGGGQGRGEAFF.

This sequence joins TRBV19 and TRBJ1-4; D remains unclear. Per the germline V gene, CDR1 is LNHDA and CDR2 is SQIVND (reference sequence). Trimming cost V 5 bases and J 4 bases, with 14 bases left between them. This CDR3 contains 15 residues. The CDR3 coding sequence is TGTGCCAGTAGTTTACGGGCAGGAGATAATGAAAAACTGTTTTTT. Protein product: CASSLRAGDNEKLFF.

This clone has a single count. The V call is TRBV29-1, the J call TRBJ1-1; 8 nucleotides match TRBD1. The ends lost 4 bases at V and 7 bases at J; junction bases unmatched: 8. Germline V lookup: CDR1 SQVTM, CDR2 ANQGSEA. This CDR3 region has 13 residues. Written as DNA, the CDR3 is TGCAGCGTTGGTTCAGGGGGCTATCTTGAAGCTTTCTTT. This codes for CSVGSGGYLEAFF.